Listed below are T cell receptor beta chains from one sample, sequenced in a study of T cells and Merkel cell carcinoma outcomes. Sequencing used immunoSEQ multiplex PCR; TCRdb keeps in-frame clones, though not all of them. The sample carries 10,000 or so clones, nearly 97% recorded once. Sequencing used tumor tissue from Merkel cell carcinoma. These receptors were taken from a human donor with Merkel cell carcinoma. Each CDR3 is given with its conserved first and last residue. The order of the fields is CDR3 protein, CDR3 DNA, clone size, D gene, V gene, J gene. A D gene is named only where the DNA matches it firmly. Part of the rows lack a size; the others show once, few, many or a class for expanded clones.

cdr3_aa: CASSTGGGQMDGYTF
cdr3_nt: TGTGCCAGCAGTACGGGGGGTGGACAGATGGATGGCTACACCTTC
clone_size: -
d_call: -
v_call: TRBV6-5
j_call: TRBJ1-2

cdr3_aa: CASSRTGELFF
cdr3_nt: TGTGCCAGCAGTCGTACAGGGGAACTGTTTTTT
clone_size: few
d_call: TRBD1
v_call: TRBV6-1
j_call: TRBJ1-4

cdr3_aa: CASSPQRRQITDTQYF
cdr3_nt: TGTGCCAGCAGCCCACAAAGGAGGCAGATCACAGATACGCAGTATTTT
clone_size: -
d_call: -
v_call: TRBV7-2
j_call: TRBJ2-3

cdr3_aa: CASSQAVGLRDNEQFF
cdr3_nt: TGTGCCAGCAGCCAAGCCGTCGGGTTGCGGGACAATGAGCAGTTCTTC
clone_size: -
d_call: -
v_call: TRBV4-2
j_call: TRBJ2-1

cdr3_aa: CASSQVRGSGALNEQFF
cdr3_nt: TGCGCCAGCAGCCAAGTGAGAGGTAGCGGGGCCCTCAATGAGCAGTTCTTC
clone_size: -
d_call: TRBD2
v_call: TRBV4-3
j_call: TRBJ2-1

cdr3_aa: CASSLGTDTQYF
cdr3_nt: TGTGCCAGCAGCTTGGGCACAGATACGCAGTATTTT
clone_size: -
d_call: -
v_call: TRBV11-1
j_call: TRBJ2-3

cdr3_aa: CASSQDLTRVRSTEAFF
cdr3_nt: TGTGCCAGCAGCCAAGATCTGACAAGGGTTCGGAGCACTGAAGCTTTCTTT
clone_size: -
d_call: -
v_call: TRBV4-2
j_call: TRBJ1-1

cdr3_aa: CASSPRNTEAFF
cdr3_nt: TGTGCCAGCTCACCGCGGAACACTGAAGCTTTCTTT
clone_size: -
d_call: -
v_call: TRBV18
j_call: TRBJ1-1

cdr3_aa: CASSQDPGGETQYF
cdr3_nt: TGCGCCAGCAGCCAAGATCCAGGGGGGGAGACCCAGTACTTC
clone_size: -
d_call: -
v_call: TRBV4-3
j_call: TRBJ2-5

cdr3_aa: CASSYRGGNHYEQYF
cdr3_nt: TGTGCCAGCAGTTATCGGGGAGGAAACCACTACGAGCAGTACTTC
clone_size: once
d_call: -
v_call: TRBV28
j_call: TRBJ2-7

cdr3_aa: CASSQEGTSRETQYF
cdr3_nt: TGCGCCAGCAGCCAAGAGGGGACTAGCAGAGAGACCCAGTACTTC
clone_size: -
d_call: TRBD2
v_call: TRBV4-3
j_call: TRBJ2-5

cdr3_aa: CASSRGTGVQETQYF
cdr3_nt: TGTGCCAGCAGCCGCGGGACAGGGGTCCAAGAGACCCAGTACTTC
clone_size: -
d_call: TRBD1
v_call: TRBV7-6
j_call: TRBJ2-5

cdr3_aa: CASSITRNEQFF
cdr3_nt: TGTGCCAGCTCAATCACACGGAATGAGCAGTTCTTC
clone_size: -
d_call: -
v_call: TRBV18
j_call: TRBJ2-1

cdr3_aa: CASSMEPRIGYTF
cdr3_nt: TGTGCCAGTAGTATGGAGCCAAGGATAGGCTACACCTTC
clone_size: -
d_call: -
v_call: TRBV19
j_call: TRBJ1-2

cdr3_aa: CASSLSGNTLNTEAFF
cdr3_nt: TGTGCCAGCAGTTTATCGGGCAATACGTTGAACACTGAAGCTTTCTTT
clone_size: -
d_call: -
v_call: TRBV27
j_call: TRBJ1-1

cdr3_aa: CSVRDRGGHQETQYF
cdr3_nt: TGCAGCGTCCGGGACAGGGGAGGGCATCAAGAGACCCAGTACTTC
clone_size: -
d_call: TRBD1
v_call: TRBV29-1
j_call: TRBJ2-5

cdr3_aa: CASSQEVRVGYEQYF
cdr3_nt: TGCGCCAGCAGCCAAGAAGTACGGGTCGGCTACGAGCAGTACTTC
clone_size: -
d_call: -
v_call: TRBV4-3
j_call: TRBJ2-7

cdr3_aa: CAISENRDGVYEQYF
cdr3_nt: TGTGCCATCAGTGAAAACAGGGATGGCGTTTACGAGCAGTACTTC
clone_size: -
d_call: -
v_call: TRBV10-3
j_call: TRBJ2-7

cdr3_aa: CASSPRGWRGQDDTGELFF
cdr3_nt: TGTGCCAGCAGCCCCAGGGGGTGGCGGGGCCAAGACGACACCGGGGAGCTGTTTTTT
clone_size: -
d_call: -
v_call: TRBV11-3
j_call: TRBJ2-2

cdr3_aa: CASSSISVATDTQYF
cdr3_nt: TGTGCCAGCAGCTCAATTTCCGTAGCCACAGATACGCAGTATTTT
clone_size: -
d_call: -
v_call: TRBV7-2
j_call: TRBJ2-3

cdr3_aa: CASSFASGRGTDTQYF
cdr3_nt: TGTGCCAGCAGTTTCGCTAGCGGGAGAGGTACAGATACGCAGTATTTT
clone_size: -
d_call: TRBD2
v_call: TRBV27
j_call: TRBJ2-3

cdr3_aa: CASSLALGVMNTEAFF
cdr3_nt: TGTGCCAGCAGCTTGGCCTTAGGGGTCATGAACACTGAAGCTTTCTTT
clone_size: -
d_call: -
v_call: TRBV5-6
j_call: TRBJ1-1

cdr3_aa: CASSLRLVIGGELFF
cdr3_nt: TGTGCCAGCAGCCTAAGACTAGTTATTGGCGGGGAGCTGTTTTTT
clone_size: -
d_call: -
v_call: TRBV7-9
j_call: TRBJ2-2

cdr3_aa: CASSVDGANTEAFF
cdr3_nt: TGTGCCAGCAGCGTAGACGGGGCGAACACTGAAGCTTTCTTT
clone_size: -
d_call: -
v_call: TRBV9
j_call: TRBJ1-1

cdr3_aa: CASRGGWYTEAFF
cdr3_nt: TGTGCCAGCAGGGGGGGATGGTACACTGAAGCTTTCTTT
clone_size: few
d_call: -
v_call: TRBV6-5
j_call: TRBJ1-1

cdr3_aa: CASLTDYGYTF
cdr3_nt: TGTGCCAGCTTAACTGATTATGGCTACACCTTC
clone_size: once
d_call: -
v_call: TRBV6-6
j_call: TRBJ1-2

cdr3_aa: CAWKVAHSYNEQFF
cdr3_nt: TGTGCCTGGAAAGTGGCACACTCTTACAATGAGCAGTTCTTC
clone_size: -
d_call: -
v_call: TRBV30
j_call: TRBJ2-1

cdr3_aa: CASSVGQGGTEAFF
cdr3_nt: TGTGCCAGCAGCGTAGGACAGGGCGGCACTGAAGCTTTCTTT
clone_size: once
d_call: TRBD1
v_call: TRBV9
j_call: TRBJ1-1

cdr3_aa: CAGSPGQGEKLFF
cdr3_nt: TGTGCCGGGAGCCCAGGACAGGGTGAAAAACTGTTTTTT
clone_size: few
d_call: TRBD1
v_call: TRBV30
j_call: TRBJ1-4

cdr3_aa: CAWSFRGSSNQPQHF
cdr3_nt: TGTGCCTGGAGTTTTCGAGGGTCTAGCAATCAGCCCCAGCATTTT
clone_size: -
d_call: -
v_call: TRBV30
j_call: TRBJ1-5

cdr3_aa: CASSFLLGQSAGELFF
cdr3_nt: TGTGCCAGCAGCTTCCTACTAGGACAGAGCGCCGGGGAGCTGTTTTTT
clone_size: -
d_call: -
v_call: TRBV7-9
j_call: TRBJ2-2

cdr3_aa: CASSYRDPADEQYF
cdr3_nt: TGTGCCAGCAGTTACCGGGACCCGGCGGACGAGCAGTACTTC
clone_size: -
d_call: -
v_call: TRBV6-5
j_call: TRBJ2-7

cdr3_aa: CASSSGTTGLTF
cdr3_nt: TGTGCCAGTAGTTCCGGGACAACCGGTCTCACCTTC
clone_size: -
d_call: -
v_call: TRBV19
j_call: TRBJ1-2

cdr3_aa: CASSPLGGGPSYEQYF
cdr3_nt: TGTGCCAGCAGCCCCCTGGGGGGAGGGCCGAGCTACGAGCAGTACTTC
clone_size: -
d_call: TRBD2
v_call: TRBV7-3
j_call: TRBJ2-7

cdr3_aa: CASSVVESVGYGYTF
cdr3_nt: TGTGCCAGCAGCGTAGTTGAGAGTGTTGGCTATGGCTACACCTTC
clone_size: -
d_call: -
v_call: TRBV9
j_call: TRBJ1-2

cdr3_aa: CASSQRVPPLYEQYF
cdr3_nt: TGTGCCAGCAGCCAGCGGGTGCCGCCATTATACGAGCAGTACTTC
clone_size: few
d_call: -
v_call: TRBV6-6
j_call: TRBJ2-7

cdr3_aa: CASSLGGRSYEQYF
cdr3_nt: TGCGCCAGCAGCTTGGGCGGCAGGTCCTACGAGCAGTACTTC
clone_size: -
d_call: -
v_call: TRBV5-1
j_call: TRBJ2-7